Shown below are 20 T cell receptor beta chains from a single sample sequenced in a study of CD8 T cells in Susac syndrome. The RNA input was 0.5 to 1 ug, and it was reverse transcribed with random hexamers. MiXCR, run by TCRdb on the immunoSEQ multiplex PCR reads, gives a single entry per CDR3 protein. The table has some 110,000 distinct CDR3 sequences, over 85% seen once. Specimen: CD8+ T cells from PBMCs. The receptors stem from a human donor with multiple sclerosis.

This chain connects TRBV20-1 to TRBJ1-4; 9 nucleotides align to TRBD1. V lost 6 bases and J lost 8; bases outside the gene matches: 7. CDR3 length equals 13 residues. In germline, CDR1 is DFQATT, CDR2 SNEGSKA (reference sequence). CDR3 nucleotide sequence: TGCAGTGCCATGGACAGGGGTGGGGAAAAACTGTTTTTT. Translating gives CSAMDRGGEKLFF.

The CDR3 nucleotides read TGTGCCAGCAGCTTGGGGGGCGGATACTACGAGCAGTACGTC. This encodes CASSLGGGYYEQYV. This rearrangement joins TRBV5-4 to TRBJ2-7, with TRBD1 as a possible D gene (5 bases). Germline lookup yields CDR1 SGHNT and CDR2 YYREEE (reference sequence). This CDR3 has 14 amino acids. The germline V and J ends were trimmed by 0 bases and 3 bases, with 10 bases remaining between them.

The chain recombines TRBV9 with TRBJ2-2; D remains unclear. Germline values: CDR1 SGDLS, CDR2 YYNGEE. This CDR3 is built from 12 residues. The V end lost 0 bases, the J end lost 8 bases, and 5 bases lay between the germline ends. CDR3 in DNA: TGTGCCAGCAGCGTAGTTGCTGGGGAGCTGTTTTTT. Protein product: CASSVVAGELFF.

The rearrangement uses TRBV7-3 and TRBJ1-1, with D maybe TRBD1 (5 bases). The germline V gene encodes CDR1 SGHTA and CDR2 FQGTGA. The length of the CDR3 is 13 residues. V lost 4 bases to trimming and J lost 4 bases, with 10 bases between them. As DNA, the CDR3 is TGTGCCAGCAGCTCAACGGGACTCACTGAAGCTTTCTTT. Translating it yields CASSSTGLTEAFF.

The chain employs TRBV19 and TRBJ1-2; D is ambiguous. The germline CDR1 and CDR2 sequences are LNHDA and SQIVND (reference sequence). V gave up 0 bases and J gave up 5 bases, with 7 bases separating them. CDR3 size: 13 residues. CDR3 coding DNA: TGTGCCAGTAGTATAGAGAGCTTTTATGGCTACACCTTC. This translates into CASSIESFYGYTF.

The V and J genes are TRBV25-1 and TRBJ2-5, with D perhaps given as TRBD1 or TRBD2 (5 bases each). The CDR3 consists of 11 residues. V was shortened by 6 bases and J by 12 bases, with 14 bases between the two germline ends. Germline values: CDR1 MGHDK, CDR2 SYGVNS. CDR3 sequence (DNA): TGTGCCAGCAGCCTGGGGGACGTGAAGTACTTC. Encoded protein: CASSLGDVKYF.

This chain links TRBV7-9 with TRBJ1-1; D is ambiguous. The V end lost 1 base, the J end lost 0 bases, and 15 bases lay between the germline ends. Germline values: CDR1 SEHNR, CDR2 FQNEAQ (reference sequence). This CDR3 has 17 amino acids. CDR3 coding DNA: TGTGCCAGCAGCTTAGTAGGAGGAGATACCTTGAACACTGAAGCTTTCTTT. Its protein is CASSLVGGDTLNTEAFF.

The chain carries TRBV12-5 and TRBJ2-6; 7 positions agree with TRBD1. This CDR3 comprises 16 residues. The V segment lost 5 bases and the J segment 2 bases; nucleotides outside the gene matches: 6. Germline V gene lookup returns CDR1 LGHNT and CDR2 FRNRAP. Here the CDR3 reads CASGVTGETGANVLTF. CDR3 sequence (DNA): TGTGCTAGTGGTGTCACAGGGGAAACTGGGGCCAACGTCCTGACTTTC.

This clonotype was counted once. This chain links TRBV29-1 with TRBJ2-1, with TRBD1 matching over 7 bases. This CDR3 spans 15 amino acids. V dropped 5 bases and J dropped 4; count of bases not matched to a gene: 11. Germline V gene sequence: CDR1 SQVTM, CDR2 ANQGSEA. CDR3 amino acids: CSVWDPGTAYNEQFF. CDR3 in DNA: TGCAGCGTTTGGGACCCCGGGACAGCTTACAATGAGCAGTTCTTC.

The CDR3 DNA reads as TGTGCCAGCGGGACGTTACAGGGGACTTACGAGCAGTACTTC. Protein product: CASGTLQGTYEQYF. V and J are TRBV6-2 or TRBV6-3 and TRBJ2-7; D is possibly TRBD1 (7 bases). The CDR3 has 14 residues. The ends were cut back, 8 bases at V and 4 bases at J, with 18 bases in the middle. Germline V gene sequence: CDR1 MNHEY, CDR2 SVGEGT.

This chain links TRBV7-9 with TRBJ1-4; TRBD1 is a possible D gene (6 bases). Germline V CDR1 and CDR2: SEHNR, FQNEAQ (reference sequence). CDR3 length: 17 residues. Trimming shortened V by 4 bases and J by 0 bases, and 15 bases separated the two germline ends. The CDR3, as DNA: TGTGCCAGCAGCTCACGGACAGCGGTTGCAACTAATGAAAAACTGTTTTTT. Translation: CASSSRTAVATNEKLFF.

This clonotype came up once. The genes are TRBV7-9 and TRBJ2-6; D perhaps matches TRBD2 (6 bases). The length of the CDR3 is 19 residues. The germline V gene encodes CDR1 SEHNR and CDR2 FQNEAQ (reference sequence). V was trimmed by 2 bases and J by 2 bases, leaving 19 bases between them. The CDR3 DNA sequence: TGTGCCAGCAGCTTATCAACCCTAGGCGGGGCTACTGGGGCCAACGTCCTGACTTTC. The encoded protein is CASSLSTLGGATGANVLTF.

The CDR3 DNA is TGCAGCGTTGAAGGCCGGGTCGCTGGAAACACCATATATTTT. It specifies CSVEGRVAGNTIYF. The V and J genes are TRBV29-1 and TRBJ1-3; D is uncertain. V was clipped by 1 base and J by 2 bases, with 9 bases between them. CDR1 and CDR2 from the germline V gene are SQVTM and ANQGSEA. The CDR3 contains 14 residues.

The chain carries TRBV7-9 and TRBJ2-1; 8 positions agree with TRBD2. The germline V gene has CDR1 SEHNR and CDR2 FQNEAQ (reference sequence). There are 16 residues in the CDR3. V trimming: 3 bases; J trimming: 5 bases; junction bases outside the gene matches: 9. CDR3 in DNA: TGTGCCAGCAGCTTGCGGGGGGCTAGCGTAAACAATGAGCAGTTCTTC. Protein product: CASSLRGASVNNEQFF.

The chain has TRBV2 and TRBJ2-7; D is unresolved. V lost 8 bases and J 0 bases, leaving 11 bases between the germline ends. The germline V gene encodes CDR1 SNHLY and CDR2 FYNNEI. The CDR3 runs to 13 residues. The CDR3 bases are TGTGCCAGCTGTCAGGATCACTCCTACGAGCAGTACGTC. Protein: CASCQDHSYEQYV.

The CDR3 bases are TGTGCCAGCAGCTTAGGTATTGGCTACGAGCAGTACTTC. It encodes CASSLGIGYEQYF. The chain joins TRBV7-6 to TRBJ2-7, with no clear D. CDR3 length: 13 amino acids. Trimming pared 1 base from V and 3 bases from J, leaving 7 bases between. CDR1 is SGHVS, CDR2 FNYEAQ, per germline.

The chain has TRBV4-1 and TRBJ2-3, with D possibly TRBD2 on 5 matching bases. With 1 base removed from V and 6 bases from J, the gap between germline ends came to 11 bases. The CDR3 totals 14 residues. Germline CDR1 and CDR2: MGHRA and YSYEKL. This chain's CDR3 is CASSQGRGPDTQYF. The CDR3 nucleotides read TGCGCCAGCAGCCAAGGCCGCGGGCCGGATACGCAGTATTTT.

The chain uses TRBV20-1 and TRBJ2-3; 10 bases line up with TRBD2. Germline lookup yields CDR1 DFQATT and CDR2 SNEGSKA (reference sequence). This CDR3 spans 17 amino acids. With 3 bases clipped from V and 2 bases from J, the junction kept 11 bases outside the gene matches. The CDR3 coding sequence is TGCAGTGCTAGGCCGTCACTAGCGGGGACCGTCACAGATACGCAGTATTTT. This encodes CSARPSLAGTVTDTQYF.

The chain joins TRBV10-2 to TRBJ2-7; D gene uncertain. This CDR3 comprises 12 residues. CDR1 and CDR2 from the germline V gene are WSHSY and SAAADI. V lost 2 bases, J lost 5 bases, and 7 bases lay in between. The CDR3 DNA is TGCGCCAGCAGTGAGCCAGGTGACGAGCAGTACGTC. Amino acids: CASSEPGDEQYV.

This sequence joins TRBV12-3 or TRBV12-4 and TRBJ2-1; unclear D gene. The CDR3 extends over 13 amino acids. The V and J ends lost 1 base and 8 bases respectively, with 9 bases between them. The CDR3 spells CASSLGGAHEQFF. The CDR3 DNA reads as TGTGCCAGCAGTTTAGGGGGTGCCCATGAGCAGTTCTTC.